This T cell receptor (beta chain) was observed in a study of blood T cell repertoires in COVID-19. On the study more broadly: Researchers got acute and convalescent COVID-19 samples from the United States, Italy and Spain. Sources were T cells, B-cell-depleted T cells, or PBMCs; the material itself was cDNA or gDNA.

Authors' data handling: The assay estimated nucleated cells by amplifying reference gene primers. This table comes from immunoSEQ multiplex PCR, and its TCRdb copy is limited to in-frame clones, with some not included. The V and J calls and clone size were taken over from that table, and D and trimming were inferred from the DNA. The data show approximately 180,000 clones, 75% to 90% seen once. Each participant's cohort was designated according to participant-reported clinical history. The receptor comes from a woman aged 40 to 50 with acute COVID-19. The sequenced sample was PBMCs or T cells enriched from blood (not recorded which).

The DNA of the CDR3 is TGTGCCAGCAGCCGCGGACAGAGAGCCTTCTACGAGCAGTACTTC. Its protein is CASSRGQRAFYEQYF. The chain is built from TRBV11-2 and TRBJ2-7, with a weak D call TRBD1 (6 bases). The germline V gene has CDR1 SGHAT and CDR2 FQNNGV. The V gene lost 5 bases and the J gene lost 3 bases, with 17 bases spanning the gap. This CDR3 has 15 amino acids.